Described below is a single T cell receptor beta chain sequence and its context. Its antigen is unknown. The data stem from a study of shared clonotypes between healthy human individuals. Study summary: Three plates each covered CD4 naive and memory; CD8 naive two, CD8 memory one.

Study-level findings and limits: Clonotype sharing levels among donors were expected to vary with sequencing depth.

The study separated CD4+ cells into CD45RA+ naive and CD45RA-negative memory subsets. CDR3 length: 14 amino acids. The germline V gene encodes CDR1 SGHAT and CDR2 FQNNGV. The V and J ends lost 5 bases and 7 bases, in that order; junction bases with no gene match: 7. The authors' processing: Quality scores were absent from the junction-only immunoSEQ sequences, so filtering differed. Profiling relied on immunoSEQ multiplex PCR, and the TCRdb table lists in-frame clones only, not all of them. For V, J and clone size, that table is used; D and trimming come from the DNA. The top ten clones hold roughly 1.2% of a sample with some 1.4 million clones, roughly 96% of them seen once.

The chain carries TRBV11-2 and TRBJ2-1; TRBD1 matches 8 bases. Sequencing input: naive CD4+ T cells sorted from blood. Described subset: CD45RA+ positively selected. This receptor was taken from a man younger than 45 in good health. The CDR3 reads CASSPRTGMNEQFF. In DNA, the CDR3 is TGTGCCAGCAGCCCCCGGACAGGGATGAATGAGCAGTTCTTC.